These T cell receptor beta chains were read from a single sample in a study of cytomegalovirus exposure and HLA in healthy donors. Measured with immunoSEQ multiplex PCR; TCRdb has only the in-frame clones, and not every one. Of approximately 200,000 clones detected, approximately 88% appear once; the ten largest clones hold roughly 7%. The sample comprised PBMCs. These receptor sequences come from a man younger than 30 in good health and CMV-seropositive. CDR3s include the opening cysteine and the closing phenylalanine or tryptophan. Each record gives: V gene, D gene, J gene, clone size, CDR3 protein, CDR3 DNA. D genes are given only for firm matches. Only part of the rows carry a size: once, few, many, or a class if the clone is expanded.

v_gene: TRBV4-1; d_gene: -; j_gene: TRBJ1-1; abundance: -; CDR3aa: CASTSEGGEAFF; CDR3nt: TGCGCCAGCACCTCAGAAGGGGGTGAAGCTTTCTTT
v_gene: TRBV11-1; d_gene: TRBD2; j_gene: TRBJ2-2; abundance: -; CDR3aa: CASTRLAGVNTGELFF; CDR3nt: TGTGCCAGCACCCGTCTAGCGGGAGTAAACACCGGGGAGCTGTTTTTT
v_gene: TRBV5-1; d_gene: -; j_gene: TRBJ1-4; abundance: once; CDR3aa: CASSLGSGIEKLFF; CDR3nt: TGCGCCAGCAGCTTGGGGTCAGGGATCGAAAAACTGTTTTTT
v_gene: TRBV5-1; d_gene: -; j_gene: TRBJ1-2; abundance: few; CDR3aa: CASSGFGTYGYTF; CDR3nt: TGCGCCAGCAGCGGGTTTGGGACATATGGCTACACCTTC
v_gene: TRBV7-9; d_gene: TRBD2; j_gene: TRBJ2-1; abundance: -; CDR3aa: CASSLAASGTSYNEQFF; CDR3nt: TGTGCCAGCAGCTTAGCCGCTAGCGGGACCTCCTACAATGAGCAGTTCTTC
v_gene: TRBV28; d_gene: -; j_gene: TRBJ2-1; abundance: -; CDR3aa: CASSLAGDLSYNEQFF; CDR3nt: TGTGCCAGCAGTTTGGCAGGGGATCTCTCCTACAATGAGCAGTTCTTC
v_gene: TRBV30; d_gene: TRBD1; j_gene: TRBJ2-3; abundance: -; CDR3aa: CAWSVGGQGTDTQYF; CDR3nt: TGTGCCTGGAGTGTAGGCGGACAGGGTACAGATACGCAGTATTTT
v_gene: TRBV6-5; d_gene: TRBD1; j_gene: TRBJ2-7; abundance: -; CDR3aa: CASSPDRGLDEQYF; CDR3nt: TGTGCCAGCAGTCCCGACAGGGGGTTAGACGAGCAGTACTTC
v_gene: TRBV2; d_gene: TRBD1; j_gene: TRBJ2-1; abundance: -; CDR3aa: CASSADRGFGNEQFF; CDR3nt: TGTGCCAGCAGTGCCGACAGGGGATTTGGCAATGAGCAGTTCTTC
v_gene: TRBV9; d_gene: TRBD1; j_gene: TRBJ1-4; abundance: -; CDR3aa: CASSVRTGLGEKLFF; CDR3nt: TGTGCCAGCAGCGTAAGGACAGGTCTGGGGGAAAAACTGTTTTTT
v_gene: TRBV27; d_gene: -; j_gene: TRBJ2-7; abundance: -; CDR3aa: CASSFGRPDNYEQYF; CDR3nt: TGTGCCAGCAGTTTCGGTCGGCCGGACAATTACGAGCAGTACTTC
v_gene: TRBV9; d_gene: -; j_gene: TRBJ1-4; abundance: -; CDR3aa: CASSVFRTGNEKLFF; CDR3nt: TGTGCCAGCAGCGTATTCAGGACGGGGAATGAAAAACTGTTTTTT
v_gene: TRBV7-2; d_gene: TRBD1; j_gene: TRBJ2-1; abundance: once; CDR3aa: CASSPGTGEGEQFF; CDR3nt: TGTGCCAGCAGCCCCGGGACAGGGGAAGGTGAGCAGTTCTTC
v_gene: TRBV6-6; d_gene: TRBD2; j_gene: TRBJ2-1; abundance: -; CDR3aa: CASSRTSGLNNEQFF; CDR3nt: TGTGCCAGCAGCCGGACTAGCGGTCTAAACAATGAGCAGTTCTTC